The entry that follows covers one TCR beta chain sequence. The junction departs from the called germline gene at one end, perhaps through a read error. Recruited during active infection, patients (from Seattle) were subsequently followed longitudinally. As handled by the study authors: How many nucleated cells were present was estimated from reference gene primer amplification. Profiling relied on immunoSEQ multiplex PCR, and the TCRdb table lists in-frame clones only, not all of them. The V and J calls and clone size were taken over from that table, and D and trimming were inferred from the DNA. Of 250,000 to 350,000 clones in the sample, over 75% were seen once. This sample was taken from a study of blood T cell repertoires in COVID-19. Study details: Material from acute and convalescent COVID-19 was sourced from the United States, Italy and Spain. T cells, B-cell-depleted T cells, or PBMCs provided the cDNA or gDNA that served as material.

The origin of this receptor is a human donor with COVID-19, enrolled during active disease. The donor label of this sample is uncertain. Sequenced input: peripheral blood.

This CDR3 is CASSLSQGSAGKLFF. Here the CDR3 DNA reads TGCGCCAGCAGCTTGTCACAGGGGAGCGCCGGGAAGCTGTTTTTT. V and J are TRBV5-1 and TRBJ2-2; 7 nucleotides match TRBD1. Looked up from germline, CDR1 is SGHRS and CDR2 is YFSETQ. This CDR3 is 15 amino acids long.